This passage covers 21 T cell receptor beta chains from one sample sequenced in a study of glioma-infiltrating T cells after dendritic cell vaccination. Assay: immunoSEQ multiplex PCR; the TCRdb copy retains only in-frame clones and omits some. Here the sample spans around 90,000 clones, about 80% being singletons. Sequenced material: blood, taken before dendritic cell vaccination. These receptor sequences come from a human donor with glioblastoma.

V is TRBV25-1 and J is TRBJ1-5; 7 nucleotides agree with TRBD1. V dropped 6 bases and J dropped 5; count of bases not matched to a gene: 7. Germline CDR1 is MGHDK and CDR2 is SYGVNS. CDR3 size: 14 residues. The CDR3 spells CASRAGTAYQPQHF. Written as DNA, the CDR3 is TGTGCCAGCAGAGCCGGGACAGCGTATCAGCCCCAGCATTTT.

J is TRBJ2-1 and V is TRBV5-1, with D possibly being TRBD2 (5 bases). The CDR3 is 15 amino acids. Per germline, CDR1 SGHRS and CDR2 YFSETQ. V lost 2 bases and J 0 bases, leaving 9 bases between the germline ends. Written as DNA, the CDR3 is TGCGCCAGCAGCTTAGCGGTTAGCTCCTACAATGAGCAGTTCTTC. This translates into CASSLAVSSYNEQFF.

V usage is TRBV5-1 and J usage is TRBJ1-4; D call uncertain. The V end was cut by 0 bases, the J end by 8 bases, with 14 bases between. This CDR3 has 15 amino acids. Germline CDR1 is SGHRS and CDR2 is YFSETQ. The CDR3 reads CASSLETGMGEKLFF. For the CDR3, the DNA is TGCGCCAGCAGCTTGGAAACGGGGATGGGGGAAAAACTGTTTTTT.

The rearrangement joins TRBV9 to TRBJ1-2; TRBD1 agrees at 10 bases. Germline V gene sequence: CDR1 SGDLS, CDR2 YYNGEE. Germline trimming cut 4 bases from V and 8 bases from J; bases unmatched to any gene: 5. This CDR3 is built from 13 residues. The CDR3 loop reads CASSYGTGAGYTF. The DNA of the CDR3 is TGTGCCAGCAGCTATGGGACAGGGGCCGGCTACACCTTC.

The table lists this clone with a few counts. The chain uses TRBV16 and TRBJ2-1; D remains unclear. Trimming removed 0 bases at V and 9 bases at J, with 9 bases between. The CDR3 covers 13 residues. Germline-derived CDR1 and CDR2 are KGHSY and FQNENV. The CDR3 here is CASSQSYVREQFF. The CDR3 DNA sequence: TGTGCCAGCAGCCAATCGTATGTCCGTGAGCAGTTCTTC.

The gene calls are TRBV7-9 and TRBJ1-4, with a possible D match to TRBD1 (6 bases). Germline V CDR1 and CDR2: SEHNR, FQNEAQ (reference sequence). V was clipped by 3 bases and J by 4 bases, with 15 bases between them. The CDR3 consists of 16 residues. Written as DNA, the CDR3 is TGTGCCAGCAGCTTCTTAGCAGGGGCCAGTAATGAAAAACTGTTTTTT. Translating gives CASSFLAGASNEKLFF.

This sequence joins TRBV2 and TRBJ1-6; 8 nucleotides align to TRBD1. V was clipped by 3 bases and J by 8 bases; unmatched bases: 6. The CDR3 loop spans 15 amino acids. Germline CDR1 reads SNHLY; CDR2 reads FYNNEI. The CDR3 loop is CASSDQGARDSPLHF. CDR3 DNA sequence: TGTGCCAGCAGTGATCAGGGGGCGAGGGATTCACCCCTCCACTTT. Supplemented by reference TRBV2 and TRBJ1-6, the full variable domain reads EPEVTQTPSHQVTQMGQEVILRCVPISNHLYFYWYRQILGQKVEFLVSFYNNEISEKSEIFDDQFSVERPDGSNFTLKIRSTKLEDSAMYFCASSDQGARDSPLHFGNGTRLTVT.

This clone has just a few counts. J is TRBJ2-2 and V is TRBV19; 9 bases fit TRBD2. Germline CDR1 is LNHDA and CDR2 is SQIVND (reference sequence). The CDR3 has 16 amino acids. The trim removed 1 base at V and 0 bases at J, leaving 0 bases unmatched. DNA of the CDR3: TGTGCCAGTAGTATAGTAGCGGGGGCGAACACCGGGGAGCTGTTTTTT. Translated: CASSIVAGANTGELFF.

The J gene is TRBJ2-6, the V gene TRBV2, with 8 bases aligning to TRBD1. Germline trimming cut 8 bases from V and 2 bases from J; bases unmatched to any gene: 8. The CDR3 has 16 residues. Germline CDR1 reads SNHLY; CDR2 reads FYNNEI. CDR3 amino acids: CASDDRGFAGANVLTF. CDR3 in DNA: TGTGCCAGCGATGACAGGGGATTTGCTGGGGCCAACGTCCTGACTTTC.

V usage is TRBV5-8 and J usage is TRBJ1-1; 12 nucleotides align to TRBD1. Losses at the gene ends were 3 bases for V and 6 bases for J; bases not matched to a gene: 6. Germline V gene data show CDR1 as SGHTS and CDR2 as YDEGEE. There are 15 residues in the CDR3. The CDR3 here is CASSSGQGAVSEAFF. The CDR3 nucleotides read TGTGCCAGCAGCTCGGGACAGGGGGCCGTTTCTGAAGCTTTCTTT.

The chain is built from TRBV11-2 and TRBJ2-5; D call uncertain. The germline V gene encodes CDR1 SGHAT and CDR2 FQNNGV. V gave up 1 base and J gave up 2 bases, with 8 bases separating them. CDR3 size: 14 residues. CDR3 DNA: TGTGCCAGCAGCTTAGCTGGCAGGCAAGAGACCCAGTACTTC. Translation gives CASSLAGRQETQYF. The entire variable domain, with the rest obtained from reference TRBV11-2 and TRBJ2-5, is as follows: EAGVAQSPRYKIIEKRQSVAFWCNPISGHATLYWYQQILGQGPKLLIQFQNNGVVDDSQLPKDRFSAERLKGVDSTLKIQPAKLEDSAVYLCASSLAGRQETQYFGPGTRLLVL.

The V call is TRBV4-2, the J call TRBJ2-7; 7 bases are shared with TRBD1. V shed 3 bases, J shed 6 bases, and the junction held 11 bases outside the gene matches. The CDR3 runs to 15 residues. Germline V gene sequence: CDR1 LGHNA, CDR2 YNFKEQ. DNA of the CDR3: TGTGCCAGCAGCCATAGCCGGGACAGAGGGAGCGAGCAGTACTTC. It translates to CASSHSRDRGSEQYF.

This clone was seen a handful of times. This sequence joins TRBV6-6 and TRBJ2-7; perhaps TRBD2 as D (5 bases). Between the trimmed V and J ends, which lost 8 bases and 3 bases, there was a span of 14 bases. The CDR3 is made up of 13 amino acids. Germline assignment: CDR1 MNHNY and CDR2 SVGAGI (reference sequence). CDR3 in amino acids: CASAREVFYEQYF. The CDR3 DNA sequence: TGTGCCAGCGCCCGGGAAGTCTTCTACGAGCAGTACTTC.

The J gene is TRBJ1-5, the V gene TRBV5-4; D unclear. The CDR3 has 17 residues. The germline gives CDR1 SGHNT, CDR2 YYREEE (reference sequence). V lost 4 bases to trimming and J lost 4 bases, with 21 bases between them. CDR3 coding DNA: TGTGCCAGCAGCCAAGGTCTGGGAGGGATACGTAATCAGCCCCAGCATTTT. Translation gives CASSQGLGGIRNQPQHF.

The gene calls are TRBV28 and TRBJ2-7; D gene ambiguous. Germline V lookup: CDR1 MDHEN, CDR2 SYDVKM. Trimming removed 8 bases from V and 2 bases from J, with 13 bases in between. The CDR3 is 13 amino acids. In nucleotides, the CDR3 is TGTGCCAGCGGTAGAAGCGTTCCCTACGAGCAGTACTTC. As protein: CASGRSVPYEQYF.

The gene calls are TRBV7-9 and TRBJ2-7, with D tentatively TRBD1 (5 bases). The CDR3 is 13 residues long. The ends were cut back, 5 bases at V and 1 base at J, with 9 bases in the middle. CDR1 is SEHNR, CDR2 FQNEAQ, per germline (reference sequence). The CDR3 nucleotides read TGTGCCAGCAGCGGTACAGGATCCTACGAGCAGTACTTC. It specifies CASSGTGSYEQYF.

The chain recombines TRBV10-3 with TRBJ1-1; D remains ambiguous. CDR3 size: 13 residues. CDR1 and CDR2 (germline): ENHRY, SYGVKD. The V gene lost 4 bases and the J gene lost 0 bases, with 6 bases spanning the gap. The chain's CDR3 is CAISARVNTEAFF. The CDR3, as DNA: TGTGCCATCAGTGCGAGGGTGAACACTGAAGCTTTCTTT.

This chain joins TRBV30 and TRBJ2-1, with TRBD1 identical over 9 bases. The V segment lost 5 bases and the J segment 8 bases; nucleotides outside the gene matches: 16. The CDR3 contains 16 residues. CDR1 and CDR2 from the germline V gene are GTSNPN and SVGIG (reference sequence). CDR3 in amino acids: CAWLTRDRELGDEQFF. The CDR3 DNA sequence: TGTGCCTGGCTAACCCGGGACAGGGAGTTGGGTGATGAGCAGTTCTTC.

The rearrangement joins TRBV5-1 to TRBJ2-5, with TRBD1 matching over 8 bases. V lost 9 bases, J lost 0 bases, and 7 bases stayed unmatched. CDR3 length equals 14 residues. CDR1 SGHRS and CDR2 YFSETQ come from the germline V gene. The DNA for the CDR3 is TGCGCCACTTCGGACAGGGCGGACCAAGAGACCCAGTACTTC. Amino acids: CATSDRADQETQYF.

The V and J genes are TRBV29-1 and TRBJ2-7, with TRBD2 matching over 7 bases. V was pared by 4 bases and J by 7 bases, with 10 bases of the junction left unmatched. The CDR3 length is 13 residues. Germline CDR1 is SQVTM and CDR2 is ANQGSEA. CDR3 nucleotides: TGCAGCGTTGGCCCGGGACTAACCGGGGAGCAGTACTTC. This translates into CSVGPGLTGEQYF.

In this sample, this clone turned up once. The chain joins TRBV7-3 to TRBJ2-3, with D maybe TRBD2 (6 bases). Germline loops: CDR1 SGHTA, CDR2 FQGTGA. With 5 bases removed from V and 5 bases from J, the gap between germline ends came to 17 bases. The CDR3 sequence is 15 residues long. The DNA for the CDR3 is TGTGCCAGCAGCCTGCGGGGCGGAGTGGGAGATACGCAGTATTTT. Amino acids: CASSLRGGVGDTQYF.